This TCR beta chain was sequenced in a study of T-cell memory formation after mild COVID-19. Findings of the study overall: CD4+ contracting clones were mainly CM and EM; CD8+ ones, EMRA.

CDR3 length: 13 amino acids. Germline CDR1 is SEHNR and CDR2 is FQNEAQ (reference sequence). The germline V and J ends were trimmed by 6 bases and 4 bases, with 12 bases remaining between them. With regard to this clonotype: Its antigen remains unknown.

cDNA libraries for TCR alpha and TCR beta, carrying sample barcodes and UMIs, came from 5'RACE with constant-segment primers. One entry per CDR3 protein results from TCRdb running MiXCR on the 5' RACE reads. This table holds more than 350,000 distinct CDR3 sequences, roughly 20% found once. The clonotype was recovered from an adult woman who had mild COVID-19 (a few samples of this study predate the infection). Cell type and time point are not known. The chain recombines TRBV7-9 with TRBJ1-1; D remains ambiguous. The sequencing sample was made of PBMCs or a T cell subset sorted from them (not recorded which). For the CDR3, the DNA is TGTGCCAGCAGTACAGCGGGGAGCACTGAAGCTTTCTTT. Its translation: CASSTAGSTEAFF.